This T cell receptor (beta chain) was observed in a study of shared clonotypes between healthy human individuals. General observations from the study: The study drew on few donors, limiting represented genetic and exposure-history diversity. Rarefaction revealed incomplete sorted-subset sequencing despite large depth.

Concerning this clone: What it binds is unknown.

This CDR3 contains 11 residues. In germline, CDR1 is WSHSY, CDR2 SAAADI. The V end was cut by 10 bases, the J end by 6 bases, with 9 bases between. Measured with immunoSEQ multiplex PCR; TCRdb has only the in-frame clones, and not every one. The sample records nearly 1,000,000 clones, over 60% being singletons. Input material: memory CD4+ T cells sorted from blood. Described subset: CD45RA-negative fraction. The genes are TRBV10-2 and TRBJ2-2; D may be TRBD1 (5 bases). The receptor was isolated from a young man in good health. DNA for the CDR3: TGCGCCACTCAGGGCCCCGGGGAGCTGTTTTTT. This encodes CATQGPGELFF.